Following are 26 T cell receptor beta chains from one sample sequenced in a study of shared clonotypes between healthy human individuals. Measured with immunoSEQ multiplex PCR; TCRdb has only the in-frame clones, and not every one. Altogether about 1.5 million clones are present, about 98% being singletons, with the ten largest covering 0.45%. What was sequenced was naive CD4+ T cells sorted from blood. Subset meaning: CD45RA+ positively selected. Receptor source: a man in his thirties or forties in good health.

The chain is built from TRBV19 and TRBJ2-7; TRBD1 might be the D (7 bases). The CDR3 length is 15 residues. Trimming cost V 3 bases and J 3 bases, with 15 bases left between them. From germline, CDR1 is LNHDA and CDR2 SQIVND (reference sequence). Here the CDR3 reads CASSIYRGGIYEQYF. The CDR3 bases are TGTGCCAGTAGTATCTACAGGGGAGGAATCTACGAGCAGTACTTC.

The chain carries TRBV15 and TRBJ1-3; possibly TRBD1 for D (6 bases). Germline CDR1 reads LNHNV; CDR2 reads YYDKDF (reference sequence). This CDR3 spans 16 amino acids. Trimming took 0 bases from V and 2 from J, leaving 11 bases between them. In nucleotides, the CDR3 is TGTGCCACCAGCAGAGATCTGGGGGCCCCTGGAAACACCATATATTTT. Its protein product is CATSRDLGAPGNTIYF. The entire variable domain, with the rest obtained from reference TRBV15 and TRBJ1-3, is as follows: DAMVIQNPRYQVTQFGKPVTLSCSQTLNHNVMYWYQQKSSQAPKLLFHYYDKDFNNEADTPDNFQSRRPNTSFCFLDIRSPGLGDTAMYLCATSRDLGAPGNTIYFGEGSWLTVV.

The V gene is TRBV7-2, the J gene TRBJ2-1; D gene uncertain. V lost 4 bases, J lost 9 bases, and 16 bases lay in between. This CDR3 is built from 14 residues. Germline V gene data show CDR1 as SGHTA and CDR2 as FQGNSA. The CDR3 sequence is CASSSLSPVGEQFF. The CDR3, as DNA: TGTGCCAGCAGCTCCCTTTCTCCGGTCGGTGAGCAGTTCTTC.

The chain joins TRBV6-5 to TRBJ1-5; no clear D gene. CDR3 size: 14 residues. Germline V gene lookup returns CDR1 MNHEY and CDR2 SVGAGI. Trimming pared 4 bases from V and 14 bases from J, leaving 21 bases between. This CDR3 reads CASSLSEPSGTKHF. DNA for the CDR3: TGTGCCAGCAGTTTATCCGAGCCCTCGGGTACTAAGCATTTT.

CDR3 nucleotides: TGTGCCAGCAGAATACTCCGGGGAGGGGCCGGGGAGCTGTTTTTT. Encoded protein: CASRILRGGAGELFF. The V gene is TRBV28, the J gene TRBJ2-2; TRBD2 matches 7 bases. V gave up 6 bases and J gave up 6 bases; unmatched junction bases: 10. Germline V gives CDR1 MDHEN, CDR2 SYDVKM. The CDR3 has 15 residues.

The V and J genes are TRBV10-1 and TRBJ2-1; D possibly matches TRBD1 or TRBD2 (5 bases each). This CDR3 is built from 12 residues. Germline CDR1 reads WNHNN; CDR2 reads SYGVQD (reference sequence). Trimming cost V 3 bases and J 9 bases, with 9 bases left between them. CDR3: CASSEPGREQFF. For the CDR3, the DNA is TGCGCCAGCAGTGAACCGGGGCGTGAGCAGTTCTTC.

The J gene is TRBJ2-2, the V gene TRBV2, with a weak D call TRBD2 (6 bases). Germline loops: CDR1 SNHLY, CDR2 FYNNEI. CDR3 length: 15 amino acids. V lost 5 bases and J lost 3, with 13 bases in between. CDR3 residues: CASSWRGRDTGELFF. The CDR3 region has the DNA TGTGCCAGCAGTTGGAGGGGCAGGGACACCGGGGAGCTGTTTTTT.

This CDR3 is CASRSLSRATQYF. The DNA for the CDR3 is TGTGCCAGCAGATCATTGTCCAGGGCTACGCAGTATTTT. The chain combines TRBV11-2 with TRBJ2-3; D is possibly TRBD1 (5 bases). This CDR3 spans 13 amino acids. V lost 6 bases and J 8 bases, leaving 15 bases between the germline ends. In germline, CDR1 is SGHAT, CDR2 FQNNGV.

V usage is TRBV28 and J usage is TRBJ1-4; TRBD1 aligns across 10 bases. Trimming removed 3 bases from V and 7 bases from J; junction bases left unmatched: 2. The CDR3 spans 14 residues. CDR1 is MDHEN and CDR2 is SYDVKM in the germline V gene. CDR3 in DNA: TGTGCCAGCAGTTTGTGGACAGGGGGTGAAAAACTGTTTTTT. It yields the protein CASSLWTGGEKLFF. Based on the CDR3 plus reference TRBV28 and TRBJ1-4, the full variable domain is DVKVTQSSRYLVKRTGEKVFLECVQDMDHENMFWYRQDPGLGLRLIYFSYDVKMKEKGDIPEGYSVSREKKERFSLILESASTNQTSMYLCASSLWTGGEKLFFGSGTQLSVL.

The V gene is TRBV28, the J gene TRBJ2-1; no clear D gene. Trimming stripped 7 bases from V and 5 bases from J, with 15 bases between. This CDR3 has 14 residues. The germline V gene has CDR1 MDHEN and CDR2 SYDVKM. Here the CDR3 reads CASMFTEVNNEQFF. CDR3 nucleotide sequence: TGTGCCAGCATGTTTACCGAAGTCAACAATGAGCAGTTCTTC.

This clone was found once. The chain employs TRBV5-1 and TRBJ2-2; weak D call: TRBD1 (7 bases). This CDR3 has 15 residues. V lost 4 bases, J lost 6 bases, and 16 bases lay in between. Germline CDR1 and CDR2: SGHRS and YFSETQ. The CDR3 coding sequence is TGCGCCAGCAGCCCCTCAGGGGGGCGAGCCGGGGAGCTGTTTTTT. As protein: CASSPSGGRAGELFF.

In its sample, this clone was seen once. The chain uses TRBV7-9 and TRBJ2-7; 8 bases are shared with TRBD2. V dropped 6 bases and J dropped 7; count of bases not matched to a gene: 11. The CDR3 is made up of 14 amino acids. Germline V gives CDR1 SEHNR, CDR2 FQNEAQ (reference sequence). The CDR3 loop is CASSKAGAFGEQYF. Here the CDR3 DNA reads TGTGCCAGCAGTAAAGCGGGGGCCTTCGGGGAGCAGTACTTC.

This chain connects TRBV11-3 to TRBJ2-1; the D is unclear. V was clipped by 0 bases and J by 4 bases, with 10 bases between them. This CDR3 contains 15 residues. CDR1 is SGHNT, CDR2 YENEEA, per germline. CDR3 loop: CASSLETQSYNEQFF. As DNA, the CDR3 is TGTGCCAGCAGCTTAGAGACGCAATCATACAATGAGCAGTTCTTC.

J is TRBJ2-1 and V is TRBV6-1; D remains ambiguous. CDR1 and CDR2 from the germline V gene are MNHNS and SASEGT. This CDR3 contains 15 residues. Between the trimmed V and J ends, which lost 2 bases and 0 bases, there was a span of 8 bases. For the CDR3, the DNA is TGTGCCAGCAGTGAACTCAGGAGCTCCTACAATGAGCAGTTCTTC. Its protein product is CASSELRSSYNEQFF.

The chain couples TRBV18 to TRBJ1-5; D call uncertain. Germline V gene data show CDR1 as KGHSH and CDR2 as LQKENI. V lost 5 bases to trimming and J lost 7 bases, with 12 bases between them. The CDR3 consists of 13 residues. In DNA form, the CDR3 reads TGTGCCAGCTCAGATTCAAATGGGCAGCCCCAGCATTTT. Translation gives CASSDSNGQPQHF.

The chain is built from TRBV5-4 and TRBJ2-1, with 11 bases that match TRBD2. The germline V gene has CDR1 SGHNT and CDR2 YYREEE (reference sequence). The CDR3 spans 15 residues. V shed 4 bases, J shed 12 bases, and the junction held 12 bases outside the gene matches. CDR3 DNA sequence: TGTGCCAGCAGCACCTCTAGCGGGAGGACTGTTGCGCAGTTCTTC. Residues: CASSTSSGRTVAQFF. The full variable domain, with the rest looked up from reference TRBV5-4 and TRBJ2-1, is ETGVTQSPTHLIKTRGQQVTLRCSSQSGHNTVSWYQQALGQGPQFIFQYYREEENGRGNFPPRFSGLQFPNYSSELNVNALELDDSALYLCASSTSSGRTVAQFFGPGTRLTVL.

The chain uses TRBV4-1 and TRBJ2-3; no clear D. This CDR3 contains 12 residues. From germline, CDR1 is MGHRA and CDR2 YSYEKL. Between the trimmed V and J ends, which lost 3 bases and 4 bases, there was a span of 5 bases. The CDR3 nucleotides are TGCGCCAGCAGCCATCCCGCAGATACGCAGTATTTT. Its protein product is CASSHPADTQYF.

The rearrangement uses TRBV6-5 and TRBJ1-5; D remains unclear. V was clipped by 6 bases and J by 0 bases, with 9 bases between them. The CDR3 extends over 14 amino acids. Germline assignment: CDR1 MNHEY and CDR2 SVGAGI. CDR3 protein: CASSHRRSNQPQHF. The CDR3 DNA follows: TGTGCCAGCAGCCACCGGCGTAGCAATCAGCCCCAGCATTTT.

The chain carries TRBV29-1 and TRBJ2-3, with 8 bases matching TRBD1. J lost 2 bases, V lost 7 bases, and 11 bases had no gene match. CDR1 SQVTM and CDR2 ANQGSEA come from the germline V gene. The CDR3 is 15 amino acids. The CDR3 sequence is CSAVRDRPITDTQYF. The DNA of the CDR3 is TGCAGCGCCGTCAGGGACAGGCCGATCACAGATACGCAGTATTTT.

The rearrangement joins TRBV7-2 to TRBJ1-1, with D uncertain. Germline V gene data show CDR1 as SGHTA and CDR2 as FQGNSA. This CDR3 has 14 amino acids. V was shortened by 2 bases and J by 5 bases, with 12 bases between the two germline ends. CDR3 DNA: TGTGCCAGCAGCTTACAAGGGATCGGTACTGAAGCTTTCTTT. Translated: CASSLQGIGTEAFF.

This chain links TRBV23-1 with TRBJ2-6, with 11 bases aligning to TRBD2. TRBV23-1 is treated as an ORF (open reading frame) with a function not yet certain. Unmatched junction bases numbered 13, after V lost 7 bases and J lost 2 bases. CDR3 size: 19 residues. DNA for the CDR3: TGCGCCAGCACCCTCCCCCTGACTAGCGGGATACCTGGGGCCAACGTCCTGACTTTC. It specifies CASTLPLTSGIPGANVLTF.

The V call is TRBV18, the J call TRBJ2-7, with D maybe TRBD1 (6 bases). Germline assignment: CDR1 KGHSH and CDR2 LQKENI. V gave up 8 bases and J gave up 1 base, with 18 bases separating them. The CDR3 spans 15 residues. CDR3 residues: CASLAGPQGSYEQYF. The CDR3 DNA follows: TGTGCCAGCCTGGCCGGACCACAGGGATCCTACGAGCAGTACTTC.

The chain recombines TRBV28 with TRBJ2-3, with TRBD2 matching over 8 bases. Germline CDR1 reads MDHEN; CDR2 reads SYDVKM. V was clipped by 3 bases and J by 4 bases; unmatched bases: 6. CDR3 length equals 15 residues. CDR3 nucleotides: TGTGCCAGCAGTTTCGGCGGGAGGATTCCAGATACGCAGTATTTT. Its translation: CASSFGGRIPDTQYF.

As regards this clone: Other DNA variants within this sample encode the same CDR3. The rearrangement links TRBV5-1 to TRBJ1-2; tentatively, D is TRBD1 (5 bases). CDR3 length: 14 amino acids. Germline CDR1 is SGHRS and CDR2 is YFSETQ. V was shortened by 0 bases and J by 2 bases, with 8 bases between the two germline ends. The DNA for the CDR3 is TGCGCCAGCAGCTTGGCAGGGTCAAACTATGGCTACACCTTC. This encodes CASSLAGSNYGYTF. The full variable domain, with the rest looked up from reference TRBV5-1 and TRBJ1-2, is KAGVTQTPRYLIKTRGQQVTLSCSPISGHRSVSWYQQTPGQGLQFLFEYFSETQRNKGNFPGRFSGRQFSNSRSEMNVSTLELGDSALYLCASSLAGSNYGYTFGSGTRLTVV.

The chain joins TRBV5-5 to TRBJ2-6, with D tentatively TRBD2 (6 bases). The V end lost 0 bases, the J end lost 0 bases, and 10 bases lay between the germline ends. The CDR3 is made up of 17 amino acids. Germline CDR1 and CDR2: SGHKS and YYEKEE (reference sequence). The CDR3 region has the DNA TGTGCCAGCAGCTTGGCCGTCGGGGGCTCTGGGGCCAACGTCCTGACTTTC. As protein: CASSLAVGGSGANVLTF.

The genes are TRBV11-2 and TRBJ2-7; D is undetermined. Germline V CDR1 and CDR2: SGHAT, FQNNGV. Trimming removed 5 bases at V and 3 bases at J, with 11 bases between. The CDR3 loop spans 13 amino acids. The CDR3 reads CASSHRARYEQYF. The CDR3 bases are TGTGCCAGCAGCCACCGGGCCCGCTACGAGCAGTACTTC.